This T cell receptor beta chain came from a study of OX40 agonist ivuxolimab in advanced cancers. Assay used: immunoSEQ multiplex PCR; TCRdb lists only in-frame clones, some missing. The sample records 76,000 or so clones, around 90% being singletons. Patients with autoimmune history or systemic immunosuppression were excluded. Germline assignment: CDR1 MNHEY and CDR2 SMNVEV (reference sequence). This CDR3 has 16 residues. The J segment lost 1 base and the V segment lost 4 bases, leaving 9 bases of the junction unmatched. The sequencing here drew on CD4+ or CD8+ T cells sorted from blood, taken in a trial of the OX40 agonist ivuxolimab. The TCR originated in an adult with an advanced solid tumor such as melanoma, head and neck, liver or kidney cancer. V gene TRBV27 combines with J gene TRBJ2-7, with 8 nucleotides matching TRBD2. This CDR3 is CASSSPSSGHSYEQYF. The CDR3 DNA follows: TGTGCCAGCAGTTCCCCCTCTAGCGGGCATTCCTACGAGCAGTACTTC.